Listed here are 26 T cell receptor beta chains from one sample, sequenced in a study of breast tumors, draining lymph nodes, adjacent tissues listed by TCRdb under 2016. Library preparation used multiplex PCR. TCRdb names Illumina HiSeq 2000 as the instrument used. Through fastp at Q25 and MiXCR, TCRdb rebuilt clones from the public reads, retaining in-frame beta chains. When rows share a CDR3 protein, they turn into one entry using the most common DNA and genes. Across this sample there are about 140,000 distinct CDR3 sequences, with approximately 30% seen only once. The top ten hold 2% to 2.5% of the sample. Lymph node samples came from the axillary draining lymph nodes of breast cancer patients. Sample: axillary lymph node tissue. These receptors were collected from a female donor with breast cancer. Some clones in this sample may be carry-over from other donors' samples.

This clonotype was detected ten times or more. V gene TRBV7-9 combines with J gene TRBJ2-3; D is perhaps TRBD2 (5 bases). Germline CDR1 and CDR2: SEHNR and FQNEAQ (reference sequence). Trimming shortened V by 5 bases and J by 5 bases, and 8 bases separated the two germline ends. The CDR3 loop spans 12 amino acids. The CDR3 coding sequence is TGTGCCAGCAGCAGAGGGTTAGATACGCAGTATTTT. Protein product: CASSRGLDTQYF.

Concerning this clonotype itself: This may be a read error: a much more frequent sequence differs by one nucleotide. The J gene is TRBJ2-3, the V gene TRBV6-1; TRBD2 agrees at 9 bases. The CDR3 has 16 amino acids. Germline CDR1 MNHNS, CDR2 SASEGT. As DNA, the CDR3 is TGTGCCAGCAGTGAAGTCCTAGCGGGGCACACAGGTACGCAGTATTTT. Protein product: CASSEVLAGHTGTQYF.

Comment on this clonotype: Its ends do not fully match the called genes, so a read error is possible. This chain links TRBV29-1 with TRBJ2-1; D remains ambiguous. This CDR3 has 14 residues. Germline V gene sequence: CDR1 SQVTM, CDR2 ANQGSEA. CDR3 DNA sequence: TGCAGCGTAGAAACCCCCGAAACCTTCAATGAGCGGTTCTTC. It specifies CSVETPETFNERFF.

This clonotype has a count of ten or more. The V gene is TRBV2, the J gene TRBJ1-4; the match to TRBD1 covers 9 bases. The CDR3 runs 15 residues. The germline V gene encodes CDR1 SNHLY and CDR2 FYNNEI. The V segment lost 6 bases and the J segment 5 bases; nucleotides outside the gene matches: 7. The CDR3 here is CASRSGTGRNEKLFF. CDR3 nucleotides: TGTGCCAGCAGGTCCGGGACAGGGAGAAATGAAAAACTGTTTTTT.

The chain joins TRBV7-9 to TRBJ1-1, with a weak D call TRBD1 (6 bases). The length of the CDR3 is 15 residues. The germline V and J ends were trimmed by 6 bases and 5 bases, with 19 bases remaining between them. The germline gives CDR1 SEHNR, CDR2 FQNEAQ (reference sequence). CDR3 amino acids: CASSRLEFQGTEAFF. The CDR3 nucleotides read TGTGCCAGCAGTCGACTCGAATTTCAGGGGACTGAAGCTTTCTTT. The whole variable domain, filled in from reference TRBV7-9 and TRBJ1-1, reads DTGVSQNPRHKITKRGQNVTFRCDPISEHNRLYWYRQTLGQGPEFLTYFQNEAQLEKSRLLSDRFSAERPKGSFSTLEIQRTEQGDSAMYLCASSRLEFQGTEAFFGQGTRLTVV.

Many counts were recorded for this clonotype. A clone one base away is much larger, so this may be a read error. V and J are TRBV5-1 and TRBJ2-7; 7 bases map to TRBD2. Trimming at V came to 2 bases and at J to 1 base, leaving 3 bases not matched to a gene. This CDR3 region has 14 residues. The germline V gene has CDR1 SGHRS and CDR2 YFSETQ. CDR3 sequence (DNA): TGCGCCAGCAGCTTTGGGGGAGGGTCCTACGAGCAGTACTTC. This gives the protein CASSFGGGSYEQYF.

This clonotype was seen ten or more times. A read error may be the cause here, since a much bigger clone is one base away. V and J are TRBV20-1 and TRBJ1-2, with D unclear. This CDR3 comprises 13 residues. Germline CDR1 reads DFQATT; CDR2 reads SNEGSKA (reference sequence). The CDR3 is CSASQGLYYAYTF. Here the CDR3 DNA reads TGCAGTGCTAGTCAAGGCCTTTACTATGCCTACACCTTC.

This clonotype was recorded many times. The rearrangement joins TRBV7-2 to TRBJ1-6; 7 bases map to TRBD1. The CDR3 loop spans 15 amino acids. CDR1 SGHTA and CDR2 FQGNSA come from the germline V gene. Trimming took 2 bases from V and 19 from J; bases not matched to a gene: 17. CDR3 loop: CASSLSSSGTDLLHF. CDR3 nucleotide sequence: TGTGCCAGCAGCTTAAGTTCCTCGGGGACAGACCTTCTTCACTTT.

The chain links TRBV2 to TRBJ1-3, with D unclear. Germline CDR1 and CDR2: SNHLY and FYNNEI. V gave up 5 bases and J gave up 0 bases, with 5 bases separating them. The CDR3 has 13 amino acids. CDR3 DNA sequence: TGTGCCAGCAGTTATATCTCTGGAAACACCATATATTTT. Its protein is CASSYISGNTIYF.

This clonotype was observed once. A much larger clone lies one base from this, so it may be a read error. The V call is TRBV20-1, the J call TRBJ1-1, with 7 nucleotides matching TRBD1. CDR1 and CDR2 (germline): DFQATT, SNEGSKA (reference sequence). This CDR3 has 12 residues. CDR3 coding DNA: TGCGGTGCTAGGCCAGGGGGAACTGAAGCTTTCTTT. Residues: CGARPGGTEAFF.

A word on this clonotype: A single base separates this from a much larger clone, so it may be a read error. The genes are TRBV6-5 and TRBJ1-3, with D possibly matching TRBD1 (5 bases). Germline CDR1 reads MNHEY; CDR2 reads SVGAGI. The CDR3 totals 16 residues. V dropped 5 bases and J dropped 0 bases, with 14 bases sitting between them. The CDR3 spells CASSHLGPHSGNTIYF. The CDR3 bases are TGTGCCAGCAGTCACCTGGGGCCCCACTCTGGAAACACCATATATTTT.

The table lists this clonotype with many counts. The rearrangement uses TRBV5-5 and TRBJ1-4, with D possibly being TRBD1 (5 bases). Germline CDR1 and CDR2: SGHKS and YYEKEE (reference sequence). V lost 2 bases to trimming and J lost 4 bases, with 21 bases between them. The CDR3 is 18 amino acids. The CDR3 region is CASSFGRGPFRGNEKLFF. CDR3 DNA: TGTGCCAGCAGCTTTGGACGGGGCCCGTTTCGTGGTAATGAAAAACTGTTTTTT.

This chain uses TRBV6-4 with TRBJ1-5, with D uncertain. The CDR3 runs 13 residues. CDR1 is MRHNA, CDR2 SNTAGT, per germline. V lost 5 bases, J lost 6 bases, and 11 bases lay in between. CDR3: CASSHQDGQPQHF. As DNA, the CDR3 is TGTGCCAGCAGTCACCAGGACGGTCAGCCCCAGCATTTT.

At least ten counts were recorded for this clonotype. The V and J genes are TRBV7-2 and TRBJ1-2, with no clear D. CDR1 is SGHTA, CDR2 FQGNSA, per germline. Trimming removed 4 bases at V and 13 bases at J, with 25 bases between. The CDR3 covers 15 residues. CDR3 in amino acids: CASSSKMTGERFCTF. CDR3 sequence (DNA): TGTGCCAGCAGCTCCAAAATGACCGGGGAAAGGTTTTGCACCTTC.

This clonotype occurred many times. The chain has TRBV20-1 and TRBJ1-5, with a weak D call TRBD1 (5 bases). CDR1 DFQATT and CDR2 SNEGSKA come from the germline V gene (reference sequence). The CDR3 contains 17 residues. Trimming left V 2 bases short and J 0 bases short, with 17 bases between. CDR3 residues: CSARRDGLLYSNQPQHF. The CDR3 coding sequence is TGCAGTGCTAGAAGGGACGGATTGTTGTATAGCAATCAGCCCCAGCATTTT.

The V call is TRBV28, the J call TRBJ1-1; D gene ambiguous. Trimming cost V 5 bases and J 9 bases, with 13 bases left between them. CDR1 and CDR2 from the germline V gene are MDHEN and SYDVKM. This CDR3 is 12 amino acids long. The CDR3 reads CASSPGLIKAFF. The DNA of the CDR3 is TGTGCCAGCAGTCCAGGACTGATTAAAGCTTTCTTT.

The gene calls are TRBV20-1 and TRBJ1-2, with 10 bases that match TRBD1. CDR1 and CDR2 from the germline V gene are DFQATT and SNEGSKA (reference sequence). The CDR3 runs to 13 residues. Trimming took 3 bases from V and 10 from J; bases not matched to a gene: 8. This CDR3 reads CSARPGQGSAYTF. The CDR3 bases are TGCAGTGCTAGGCCGGGACAGGGGTCTGCCTACACCTTC.

In its sample, this clonotype was seen many times. The chain links TRBV20-1 to TRBJ2-5; D is unclear. Trimming cost V 0 bases and J 10 bases, with 21 bases left between them. This CDR3 has 15 amino acids. CDR1 DFQATT and CDR2 SNEGSKA come from the germline V gene (reference sequence). The DNA of the CDR3 is TGCAGTGCTAGAGATGGCAGGTTGGCGTCTGGTGGCCAGTACTTC. It codes for CSARDGRLASGGQYF.

This clonotype was detected many times. The chain carries TRBV2 and TRBJ2-7; no firm D call. V lost 1 base and J 0 bases, leaving 10 bases between the germline ends. The CDR3 runs 15 residues. Looked up from germline, CDR1 is SNHLY and CDR2 is FYNNEI. CDR3 loop: CASSEVGILSYEQYF. DNA for the CDR3: TGTGCCAGCAGTGAAGTAGGCATTCTCTCCTACGAGCAGTACTTC. Looking up the rest from reference TRBV2 and TRBJ2-7 gives the full variable domain: EPEVTQTPSHQVTQMGQEVILRCVPISNHLYFYWYRQILGQKVEFLVSFYNNEISEKSEIFDDQFSVERPDGSNFTLKIRSTKLEDSAMYFCASSEVGILSYEQYFGPGTRLTVT.

This clonotype appeared many times. The CDR3 loop reads CASPRDTGELFF. CDR3 in DNA: TGTGCCAGCCCCCGAGACACCGGGGAGCTGTTTTTT. The V and J genes are TRBV19 and TRBJ2-2; no clear D gene. V lost 9 bases, J lost 3 bases, and 8 bases lay in between. CDR1 is LNHDA and CDR2 is SQIVND in the germline V gene (reference sequence). The CDR3 has 12 amino acids.

V and J are TRBV6-1 and TRBJ1-1, with 7 bases that match TRBD1. This CDR3 region has 16 residues. V shed 8 bases, J shed 0 bases, and the junction held 12 bases outside the gene matches. The germline CDR1 and CDR2 sequences are MNHNS and SASEGT. CDR3 in amino acids: CASSGGTDPLNTEAFF. As DNA, the CDR3 is TGTGCCAGCTCCGGGGGGACAGACCCTTTGAACACTGAAGCTTTCTTT.

This clonotype was recorded at least ten times. In DNA, the CDR3 is TGTGCCTGGAGGAGGGGGCGGTCTGAAAAACTGTTTTTT. Encoded protein: CAWRRGRSEKLFF. The gene calls are TRBV30 and TRBJ1-4; 7 nucleotides match TRBD1. Germline-derived CDR1 and CDR2 are GTSNPN and SVGIG (reference sequence). After removal of 3 bases from V and 7 bases from J, the junction contained 5 bases not matched to a gene. This CDR3 comprises 13 residues.

This clonotype was recorded at least ten times. Its ends do not fully match the called genes, so a read error is possible. The V gene is TRBV7-7, the J gene TRBJ1-1; D ambiguous. The CDR3 is made up of 13 amino acids. The germline CDR1 and CDR2 sequences are SSHAT and FNYEAQ (reference sequence). The DNA of the CDR3 is TGTGCTAGCAGCTCGGGCCTAAACACTGAAGCTTTCTTT. This encodes CASSSGLNTEAFF.

This clonotype was seen at least ten times. The V and J genes are TRBV7-9 and TRBJ2-2; the D gene is possibly TRBD1 (5 bases). The CDR3 contains 15 residues. CDR1 is SEHNR, CDR2 FQNEAQ, per germline (reference sequence). V was pared by 6 bases and J by 3 bases, with 14 bases between. CDR3 DNA: TGTGCCAGCAGAAGGAGACAGATGGACACCGGGGAGCTGTTTTTT. This codes for CASRRRQMDTGELFF.

This clonotype occurred many times. The chain links TRBV6-5 to TRBJ1-2; 11 bases are shared with TRBD1. Germline V CDR1 and CDR2: MNHEY, SVGAGI. The CDR3 spans 16 residues. V lost 6 bases and J lost 7; bases outside the gene matches: 13. CDR3 in amino acids: CASSKGQGAAGRGYTF. The CDR3 nucleotides are TGTGCCAGCAGCAAAGGACAGGGGGCGGCGGGTCGTGGCTACACCTTC.

At least ten counts were recorded for this clonotype. The V and J genes are TRBV20-1 and TRBJ1-5, with 9 bases identical to TRBD1. The CDR3 covers 14 residues. Trimming removed 3 bases from V and 5 bases from J; junction bases left unmatched: 5. Germline CDR1 and CDR2: DFQATT and SNEGSKA (reference sequence). The CDR3 here is CSARTGGRDQPQHF. CDR3 nucleotide sequence: TGCAGTGCTAGGACAGGGGGTAGGGATCAGCCCCAGCATTTT.